This T cell receptor beta chain appears in the sequencing data of a study of beta chain features in type 1 diabetes. As every portion of the isolated RNA was reverse transcribed, the sequencing read expressed TCRB transcripts. Here immunoSEQ multiplex PCR was the method, and the copy in TCRdb shows in-frame clones only, minus some. The sample consists of 310,000 or so clones, around 9.7% of them appearing once. With 3 bases clipped from V and 2 bases from J, the junction kept 7 bases outside the gene matches. CDR1 KGHSH and CDR2 LQKENI come from the germline V gene. The CDR3 totals 17 residues. Study-wide results and caveats: Shorter TCRB CDR3s, moderately but significantly so, marked every one of the four CD4+ subsets in Type 1 diabetes patients.

Points on this clone: Antigen specificity is unknown.

The sample comprised central memory CD4+ T cells from blood. The chain carries TRBV18 and TRBJ2-7; TRBD2 matches at 13 bases. This clonotype was obtained from a man aged 25-45 years with type 1 diabetes. The CDR3 reads CASSPPGLAGRAYEQYF. CDR3 nucleotide sequence: TGTGCCAGCTCACCCCCGGGACTAGCGGGACGAGCCTACGAGCAGTACTTC. Full variable domain (rest looked up from reference TRBV18 and TRBJ2-7): NAGVMQNPRHLVRRRGQEARLRCSPMKGHSHVYWYRQLPEEGLKFMVYLQKENIIDESGMPKERFSAEFPKEGPSILRIQQVVRGDSAAYFCASSPPGLAGRAYEQYFGPGTRLTVT.